Listed here are 23 T cell receptor beta chains from one sample, sequenced in a study of blood T cell repertoires in COVID-19. The method was immunoSEQ multiplex PCR; TCRdb's version includes in-frame clones alone and lacks a portion of them. The repertoire holds about 210,000 clones, with around 88% as singletons. The sequencing sample was made of peripheral blood. The receptors stem from a young man with active or convalescent COVID-19.

This clone has just a few counts. The rearrangement links TRBV21-1 to TRBJ1-6. TRBV21-1 is a known pseudogene. CDR3 length equals 17 residues. The CDR3 here is CASSRGGQGVYNSPLHF. CDR3 bases: TGTGCCAGCAGCAGGGGAGGTCAGGGCGTCTATAATTCACCCCTCCACTTT.

The rearrangement uses TRBV28 and TRBJ1-2; D ambiguous. Trimming left V 5 bases short and J 0 bases short, with 7 bases between. Germline V lookup: CDR1 MDHEN, CDR2 SYDVKM. CDR3 length equals 13 residues. The CDR3 loop is CASSAGSNYGYTF. The CDR3 DNA sequence: TGTGCCAGCAGTGCCGGGTCTAACTATGGCTACACCTTC.

The chain joins TRBV3-1 (or the pseudogene TRBV3-2) to TRBJ2-1; tentatively, D is TRBD2 (5 bases). V was clipped by 5 bases and J by 8 bases, with 22 bases between them. The CDR3 is 16 amino acids. CDR1 is LGHDT and CDR2 is YNNKEL in the germline V gene (reference sequence). This chain's CDR3 is CASSFSDGGYGDEQFF. DNA for the CDR3: TGTGCCAGCAGCTTTTCTGACGGAGGCTATGGCGATGAGCAGTTCTTC.

The chain couples TRBV7-9 to TRBJ2-5; 13 nucleotides agree with TRBD2. This CDR3 comprises 17 residues. The germline gives CDR1 SEHNR, CDR2 FQNEAQ (reference sequence). Trimming took 5 bases from V and 5 from J; bases not matched to a gene: 11. In DNA, the CDR3 is TGTGCCAGCAGCCCGCCCGGACTAGCGGGAGCTGGGGAGACCCAGTACTTC. This translates into CASSPPGLAGAGETQYF.

This clone was detected once. The V gene is TRBV7-9, the J gene TRBJ1-1; D gene uncertain. The V gene's germline CDR1 is SEHNR and CDR2 FQNEAQ (reference sequence). The germline V and J ends were trimmed by 5 bases and 5 bases, with 12 bases remaining between them. CDR3 length: 13 amino acids. The CDR3 region has the DNA TGTGCCAGCAGCCAGGTAGTGCAGACTGAAGCTTTCTTT. Its translation is CASSQVVQTEAFF.

This chain links TRBV18 with TRBJ1-2, with 7 bases that match TRBD1. The trim removed 2 bases at V and 0 bases at J, leaving 6 bases unmatched. Germline CDR1 KGHSH, CDR2 LQKENI. This CDR3 region has 16 residues. The CDR3 nucleotides are TGTGCCAGCTCACCAACATGGACAGGAACTAACTATGGCTACACCTTC. Protein sequence: CASSPTWTGTNYGYTF.

This chain links TRBV12-5 with TRBJ2-1; 10 nucleotides align to TRBD2. CDR3 length equals 22 residues. Germline-derived CDR1 and CDR2 are LGHNT and FRNRAP. The V segment lost 1 base and the J segment 1 base; nucleotides outside the gene matches: 19. The CDR3: CASGLDPTYGVAGGRSYNEQFF. The DNA for the CDR3 is TGTGCTAGTGGTTTGGATCCTACCTACGGGGTAGCGGGAGGTAGGTCCTACAATGAGCAGTTCTTC.

The chain recombines TRBV12-5 with TRBJ2-1; 14 bases align to TRBD2. The J segment lost 8 bases and the V segment lost 5 bases, leaving 8 bases of the junction unmatched. This CDR3 region has 16 residues. Germline values: CDR1 LGHNT, CDR2 FRNRAP. CDR3: CASGARTSGRLYEQFF. CDR3 DNA sequence: TGTGCTAGTGGTGCCCGGACTAGCGGGAGGCTCTATGAGCAGTTCTTC. The full variable domain, completed using reference TRBV12-5 and TRBJ2-1, is DARVTQTPRHKVTEMGQEVTMRCQPILGHNTVFWYRQTMMQGLELLAYFRNRAPLDDSGMPKDRFSAEMPDATLATLKIQPSEPRDSAVYFCASGARTSGRLYEQFFGPGTRLTVL.

The genes are TRBV6-5 and TRBJ1-2; no firm D call. The CDR3 loop spans 16 amino acids. Germline lookup yields CDR1 MNHEY and CDR2 SVGAGI. Trimming cost V 4 bases and J 0 bases, with 15 bases left between them. The CDR3 region is CASSSPGVQANYGYTF. The CDR3, as DNA: TGTGCCAGCAGTTCCCCGGGAGTTCAAGCTAACTATGGCTACACCTTC.

The V gene is TRBV28, the J gene TRBJ2-4; 8 nucleotides match TRBD1. This CDR3 comprises 16 residues. The V gene end was trimmed by 6 bases and the J gene end by 0 bases; junction bases not matched to a gene: 7. Germline V lookup: CDR1 MDHEN, CDR2 SYDVKM. CDR3 nucleotide sequence: TGTGCCAGCAGACAGGGGGGCGGGCTAGCCAAAAACATTCAGTACTTC. This gives the protein CASRQGGGLAKNIQYF. The entire variable domain, with the rest obtained from reference TRBV28 and TRBJ2-4, is as follows: DVKVTQSSRYLVKRTGEKVFLECVQDMDHENMFWYRQDPGLGLRLIYFSYDVKMKEKGDIPEGYSVSREKKERFSLILESASTNQTSMYLCASRQGGGLAKNIQYFGAGTRLSVL.

The gene calls are TRBV19 and TRBJ1-1, with TRBD1 identical over 10 bases. The CDR3 is made up of 15 amino acids. The germline V gene has CDR1 LNHDA and CDR2 SQIVND (reference sequence). Germline trimming cut 5 bases from V and 4 bases from J; bases unmatched to any gene: 7. As DNA, the CDR3 is TGTGCCAGTAGTTCCCGGACAGGGGGAGGCACTGAAGCTTTCTTT. Protein: CASSSRTGGGTEAFF.

This clone was observed once. The chain employs TRBV13 and TRBJ2-7; 8 bases align to TRBD1. The V segment lost 5 bases and the J segment 5 bases; nucleotides outside the gene matches: 11. Germline assignment: CDR1 PRHDT and CDR2 FYEKMQ (reference sequence). The CDR3 is 15 residues long. CDR3 in amino acids: CASSPSGQGAHEQYF. The DNA of the CDR3 is TGTGCCAGCAGCCCAAGCGGACAGGGTGCCCACGAGCAGTACTTC.

This CDR3 is CASSVGTGGEKLFF. The CDR3 DNA follows: TGTGCCAGCAGTGTGGGCACCGGTGGCGAAAAACTGTTTTTT. The chain recombines TRBV2 with TRBJ1-4; D remains unclear. CDR1 and CDR2 (germline): SNHLY, FYNNEI. V gave up 4 bases and J gave up 8 bases, with 14 bases separating them. CDR3 size: 14 residues. The whole variable domain, filled in from reference TRBV2 and TRBJ1-4, reads EPEVTQTPSHQVTQMGQEVILRCVPISNHLYFYWYRQILGQKVEFLVSFYNNEISEKSEIFDDQFSVERPDGSNFTLKIRSTKLEDSAMYFCASSVGTGGEKLFFGSGTQLSVL.

The chain joins TRBV7-6 to TRBJ1-1; D uncertain. CDR3 length: 16 amino acids. Trimming removed 2 bases at V and 7 bases at J, with 20 bases between. From germline, CDR1 is SGHVS and CDR2 FNYEAQ. The CDR3 protein is CASSLNDDGRRHEAFF. DNA of the CDR3: TGTGCCAGCAGCTTAAACGACGACGGGCGGAGGCATGAAGCTTTCTTT. Full variable domain (remainder filled in from reference TRBV7-6 and TRBJ1-1): GAGVSQSPRYKVTKRGQDVALRCDPISGHVSLYWYRQALGQGPEFLTYFNYEAQQDKSGLPNDRFSAERPEGSISTLTIQRTEQRDSAMYRCASSLNDDGRRHEAFFGQGTRLTVV.

This clone has a single count. CDR3 coding DNA: TGTGCCAGCTCGTCTACTAGCGTCTCCTACGAGCAGTACTTC. This gives the protein CASSSTSVSYEQYF. The rearrangement links TRBV18 to TRBJ2-7; 7 nucleotides line up with TRBD2. Germline assignment: CDR1 KGHSH and CDR2 LQKENI. V lost 6 bases, J lost 0 bases, and 5 bases stayed unmatched. The length of the CDR3 is 14 residues. The full variable domain, with the rest looked up from reference TRBV18 and TRBJ2-7, is NAGVMQNPRHLVRRRGQEARLRCSPMKGHSHVYWYRQLPEEGLKFMVYLQKENIIDESGMPKERFSAEFPKEGPSILRIQQVVRGDSAAYFCASSSTSVSYEQYFGPGTRLTVT.

The rearrangement links TRBV30 to TRBJ2-1; 7 bases match TRBD2. J gave up 4 bases and V 4 bases, and 10 bases lay outside the gene matches. CDR3 length: 15 amino acids. The germline V gene encodes CDR1 GTSNPN and CDR2 SVGIG (reference sequence). The CDR3 bases are TGTGCCTGGAAGAAATCGGGACTACTATACAATGAGCAGTTCTTC. Its translation: CAWKKSGLLYNEQFF.

This clone appeared once. The chain carries TRBV18 and TRBJ2-7; D perhaps matches TRBD1 (6 bases). This CDR3 comprises 15 residues. Per germline, CDR1 KGHSH and CDR2 LQKENI. V gave up 3 bases and J gave up 1 base, with 13 bases separating them. CDR3 residues: CASSPQGTVSYEQYF. In DNA, the CDR3 is TGTGCCAGCTCACCCCAGGGGACGGTGTCCTACGAGCAGTACTTC.

The chain is built from TRBV5-6 and TRBJ1-3; 7 nucleotides align to TRBD1. V trimming: 3 bases; J trimming: 0 bases; junction bases outside the gene matches: 3. Looked up from germline, CDR1 is SGHDT and CDR2 is YYEEEE. This CDR3 is 15 amino acids long. CDR3 region: CASSSGGFSGNTIYF. CDR3 DNA sequence: TGTGCCAGCAGCTCAGGGGGTTTCTCTGGAAACACCATATATTTT.

Points on this clone: A much larger clone lies one base from this, so it may be a read error. Other DNA sequences of this sample code for an identical CDR3. The chain has TRBV29-1 and TRBJ1-1, with 8 bases lining up with TRBD1. This CDR3 is 10 amino acids long. Germline CDR1 is SQVTM and CDR2 is ANQGSEA. Trimming removed 6 bases from V and 9 bases from J; junction bases left unmatched: 3. The DNA of the CDR3 is TGCAGCGTGTACAGGGGGAAAGCTTTCTTT. Translation gives CSVYRGKAFF. Filled out from reference TRBV29-1 and TRBJ1-1, the complete variable domain reads SAVISQKPSRDICQRGTSLTIQCQVDSQVTMMFWYRQQPGQSLTLIATANQGSEATYESGFVIDKFPISRPNLTFSTLTVSNMSPEDSSIYLCSVYRGKAFFGQGTRLTVV.

CDR3 coding DNA: TGTGCCACCAGCAGAGATTACGGGACAGGGGCTCGCGGTACGGCACCCCTCCACTTT. Translated: CATSRDYGTGARGTAPLHF. V and J are TRBV15 and TRBJ1-6; 10 bases fit TRBD1. The germline gives CDR1 LNHNV, CDR2 YYDKDF (reference sequence). CDR3 length: 19 residues. The trim removed 0 bases at V and 11 bases at J, leaving 16 bases unmatched.

The CDR3 here is CASSPSLLGDTEAFF. As DNA, the CDR3 is TGTGCCAGCAGCCCCTCTCTCCTGGGCGACACTGAAGCTTTCTTT. The chain links TRBV9 to TRBJ1-1; unclear D gene. Germline V CDR1 and CDR2: SGDLS, YYNGEE. This CDR3 comprises 15 residues. Trimming removed 4 bases from V and 3 bases from J, with 16 bases in between.

The rearrangement links TRBV5-1 to TRBJ2-1; 7 positions agree with TRBD1. Trimming at V came to 7 bases and at J to 6 bases, leaving 10 bases not matched to a gene. The CDR3 consists of 14 residues. Germline V CDR1 and CDR2: SGHRS, YFSETQ. As DNA, the CDR3 is TGCGCCAGCTCGACAGGGACGGAAAGCAATGAGCAGTTCTTC. Encoded protein: CASSTGTESNEQFF.

The DNA of the CDR3 is TGTGCCAGCAGTGAAAAAGTGAGTGGAAACACCATATATTTT. Translation gives CASSEKVSGNTIYF. V is TRBV2 and J is TRBJ1-3; D is unclear. Trimming cost V 2 bases and J 3 bases, with 8 bases left between them. The CDR3 is 14 residues long. Germline CDR1 reads SNHLY; CDR2 reads FYNNEI.